The T cell receptor beta chain under discussion was sequenced for a study of OX40 agonist ivuxolimab in advanced cancers. Study at large: Across the patients, intravenous ivuxolimab was delivered every 2 weeks at 0.01 to 10 mg/kg.

Germline V gene sequence: CDR1 MNHNS, CDR2 SASEGT. This CDR3 is built from 16 residues. Trimming pared 4 bases from V and 2 bases from J, leaving 16 bases between. Study-wide results and limits: On average, CD8+ T cells showed a greater number of expanded clones than CD4+.

Note on this clone: Antigen specificity is unknown.

Data came from immunoSEQ multiplex PCR; TCRdb stores just in-frame clones and leaves some out. Seen here are about 62,000 clones, 80% to 95% observed once, and the top ten hold roughly 0.6%. This material consisted of CD4+ or CD8+ T cells sorted from blood, taken in a trial of the OX40 agonist ivuxolimab. This chain joins TRBV6-1 and TRBJ2-3, with TRBD1 as a possible D gene (6 bases). The receptor was derived from an adult with an advanced solid tumor such as melanoma, head and neck, liver or kidney cancer. This CDR3 is CASSAGTLSPTDTQYF. In nucleotides, the CDR3 is TGTGCCAGCAGTGCCGGGACACTCAGCCCCACAGATACGCAGTATTTT.